Following are 13 T cell receptor beta chains from one sample sequenced in a study of cytomegalovirus exposure and HLA in healthy donors. Researchers ran the PCR with 60 Vbeta and 13 Jbeta primers. Method: immunoSEQ multiplex PCR; TCRdb's copy keeps in-frame clones and lacks some. The table lists 89,000 or so clones, about three quarters of them singletons. The sequenced sample consisted of PBMCs. All receptors derive from a boy younger than 18 in good health and CMV-seronegative.

The chain is built from TRBV6-1 and TRBJ2-7; weak D call: TRBD2 (6 bases). The CDR3 covers 15 residues. From germline, CDR1 is MNHNS and CDR2 SASEGT. V was shortened by 6 bases and J by 0 bases, with 15 bases between the two germline ends. CDR3 amino acids: CASRSQVGGSYEQYF. The CDR3 nucleotides are TGTGCCAGCAGAAGTCAGGTGGGGGGCTCCTACGAGCAGTACTTC.

The rearrangement links TRBV25-1 to TRBJ2-2, with TRBD1 as a possible D gene (6 bases). Germline V CDR1 and CDR2: MGHDK, SYGVNS. The CDR3 loop spans 13 amino acids. V lost 5 bases, J lost 6 bases, and 10 bases lay in between. CDR3 coding DNA: TGTGCCAGCAGTCACAAGGGGGCCGGGGAGCTGTTTTTT. Its protein is CASSHKGAGELFF. Complete variable domain (other parts from reference TRBV25-1 and TRBJ2-2): EADIYQTPRYLVIGTGKKITLECSQTMGHDKMYWYQQDPGMELHLIHYSYGVNSTEKGDLSSESTVSRIRTEHFPLTLESARPSHTSQYLCASSHKGAGELFFGEGSRLTVL.

This clone was picked up a small number of times. The chain joins TRBV9 to TRBJ1-2; D remains unclear. V lost 3 bases and J lost 8, with 17 bases in between. Germline assignment: CDR1 SGDLS and CDR2 YYNGEE. The CDR3 is 14 amino acids. The DNA for the CDR3 is TGTGCCAGCAGCGCCCAGATATCGGGGATCGGCTACACCTTC. This translates into CASSAQISGIGYTF.

This rearrangement joins TRBV30 to TRBJ1-1; 8 bases fit TRBD1. The CDR3 has 18 residues. CDR1 and CDR2 from the germline V gene are GTSNPN and SVGIG (reference sequence). Trimming removed 0 bases from V and 0 bases from J; junction bases left unmatched: 12. CDR3 region: CAWSVRGTGVYMNTEAFF. The CDR3 DNA follows: TGTGCCTGGAGTGTACGCGGGACAGGAGTATATATGAACACTGAAGCTTTCTTT.

The rearrangement uses TRBV13 and TRBJ1-2, with D possibly TRBD1 on 6 matching bases. Trimming pared 4 bases from V and 9 bases from J, leaving 18 bases between. Germline V gene sequence: CDR1 PRHDT, CDR2 FYEKMQ (reference sequence). This CDR3 has 14 amino acids. CDR3 DNA: TGTGCCAGCAGCTCCTACAGGGAAGGACTTAGCTACACCTTC. Protein: CASSSYREGLSYTF. Full variable domain (rest looked up from reference TRBV13 and TRBJ1-2): AAGVIQSPRHLIKEKRETATLKCYPIPRHDTVYWYQQGPGQDPQFLISFYEKMQSDKGSIPDRFSAQQFSDYHSELNMSSLELGDSALYFCASSSYREGLSYTFGSGTRLTVV.

The CDR3 bases are TGTGCCAGCAGCCCGACTAGAGTCTACGAGCAGTACTTC. It specifies CASSPTRVYEQYF. V and J are TRBV7-3 and TRBJ2-7, with D possibly matching TRBD2 (6 bases). This CDR3 has 13 amino acids. The germline V gene has CDR1 SGHTA and CDR2 FQGTGA. V lost 5 bases and J 3 bases, leaving 11 bases between the germline ends.

The V and J genes are TRBV7-2 and TRBJ1-6; possibly TRBD1 for D (5 bases). CDR3 size: 16 residues. Trimming left V 7 bases short and J 7 bases short, with 20 bases between. Germline CDR1 SGHTA, CDR2 FQGNSA. CDR3 nucleotides: TGTGCCAGCACGATGGGGGGAGGGACTTGGAATTCACCCCTCCACTTT. Encoded protein: CASTMGGGTWNSPLHF.

V gene TRBV5-1 combines with J gene TRBJ2-1; the match to TRBD2 covers 10 bases. This CDR3 spans 15 amino acids. Trimming at V came to 2 bases and at J to 10 bases, leaving 9 bases not matched to a gene. CDR1 and CDR2 from the germline V gene are SGHRS and YFSETQ. CDR3 sequence: CASSFLAGALREQFF. The CDR3 nucleotides are TGCGCCAGCAGCTTCCTAGCGGGGGCTCTAAGGGAGCAGTTCTTC. The variable domain in full, with the rest retrieved from reference TRBV5-1 and TRBJ2-1, is KAGVTQTPRYLIKTRGQQVTLSCSPISGHRSVSWYQQTPGQGLQFLFEYFSETQRNKGNFPGRFSGRQFSNSRSEMNVSTLELGDSALYLCASSFLAGALREQFFGPGTRLTVL.

This sequence joins TRBV4-3 and TRBJ2-1, with 8 bases matching TRBD2. This CDR3 is 16 amino acids long. Per germline, CDR1 LGHNA and CDR2 YSLEER. The V and J ends lost 1 base and 4 bases, in that order; junction bases with no gene match: 6. DNA for the CDR3: TGCGCCAGCAGCCAAGGCGGCGGGAGGTTTTACAATGAGCAGTTCTTC. It is translated as CASSQGGGRFYNEQFF.

The rearrangement uses TRBV28 and TRBJ1-5; TRBD1 might be the D (6 bases). The V gene lost 4 bases and the J gene lost 0 bases, with 22 bases spanning the gap. Germline CDR1 reads MDHEN; CDR2 reads SYDVKM. The CDR3 extends over 19 amino acids. The CDR3 reads CASSSPWEKQGYSNQPQHF. The CDR3 coding sequence is TGTGCCAGCAGTTCACCTTGGGAGAAACAGGGTTATAGCAATCAGCCCCAGCATTTT. The full variable domain, rest sourced from reference TRBV28 and TRBJ1-5, is DVKVTQSSRYLVKRTGEKVFLECVQDMDHENMFWYRQDPGLGLRLIYFSYDVKMKEKGDIPEGYSVSREKKERFSLILESASTNQTSMYLCASSSPWEKQGYSNQPQHFGDGTRLSIL.

J is TRBJ1-1 and V is TRBV28; D call uncertain. Trimming removed 2 bases at V and 4 bases at J, with 8 bases between. Germline V gives CDR1 MDHEN, CDR2 SYDVKM. The CDR3 covers 13 residues. CDR3 residues: CASSLRVGTEAFF. DNA for the CDR3: TGTGCCAGCAGTTTACGGGTGGGCACTGAAGCTTTCTTT.

The chain joins TRBV13 to TRBJ1-2; D might be TRBD1 (5 bases). V was pared by 5 bases and J by 1 base, with 8 bases between. Germline CDR1 is PRHDT and CDR2 is FYEKMQ (reference sequence). The CDR3 consists of 13 residues. This CDR3 is CASSETDNYGYTF. The CDR3 bases are TGTGCCAGCAGCGAGACAGATAACTATGGCTACACCTTC.

This clone occurred a few times. The V call is TRBV27, the J call TRBJ1-2, with 9 bases identical to TRBD1. The J segment lost 7 bases and the V segment lost 0 bases, leaving 6 bases of the junction unmatched. Germline values: CDR1 MNHEY, CDR2 SMNVEV (reference sequence). The CDR3 loop spans 15 amino acids. The CDR3 region has the DNA TGTGCCAGCAGTTTATCCGGGACAGGGACCTCTGGCTACACCTTC. Its translation: CASSLSGTGTSGYTF.